This TCR beta chain was profiled in a study of blood T cell repertoires in COVID-19. The table came from immunoSEQ multiplex PCR; TCRdb's copy has only in-frame clones and leaves some out. The sample lists under 250,000 clones, 75% to 90% occurring once. Looked up from germline, CDR1 is MNHEY and CDR2 is SVGEGT. The CDR3 loop spans 16 amino acids. V lost 2 bases, J lost 0 bases, and 3 bases stayed unmatched. This receptor was obtained from a man in his sixties who had recovered from COVID-19. The sample taken for sequencing was peripheral blood. V is TRBV6-2 or TRBV6-3 and J is TRBJ2-2; 7 bases line up with TRBD2. In nucleotides, the CDR3 is TGTGCCAGCAGTTACCGCACTAGCGCGAACACCGGGGAGCTGTTTTTT. As protein: CASSYRTSANTGELFF.